These 7 T cell receptor beta chains came from one sample sequenced in a study of T cells in women clearing cervical HPV infection. Only in-frame clones appear in the TCRdb table, and some are missing; sequencing was by immunoSEQ multiplex PCR. This repertoire includes under 45,000 clones. The sample consisted of blood buffy coat. The receptors were sampled from a woman between 18 and 69 years old with a cervical HPV16 infection that either progressed to CIN3+ or cleared (not recorded which).

About this clone itself: The read halts 3 residues ahead of the CDR3 end, with the missing end drawn from the germline J gene. The rearrangement joins TRBV19 to TRBJ1-2; possibly TRBD1 for D (6 bases). From germline, CDR1 is LNHDA and CDR2 SQIVND (reference sequence). CDR3 size: 14 residues. V was cut by 5 bases and J by 2 bases, with 12 bases left in between. CDR3: CASSPGQKNYGYTF. The CDR3 DNA, read in part, is TGTGCCAGTAGTCCAGGACAGAAGAACTATGGC.

In regard to this clone: The sequence runs out 3 residues before the end of the CDR3; the remainder is reconstructed from the germline J gene. J is TRBJ2-1 and V is TRBV13; 11 positions match TRBD2. The CDR3 consists of 17 residues. Germline V gene sequence: CDR1 PRHDT, CDR2 FYEKMQ (reference sequence). J lost 8 bases, V lost 5 bases, and 14 bases had no gene match. CDR3 in amino acids: CASSDTSGGPLRDEQFF. CDR3 bases read: TGTGCCAGCAGCGATACTAGCGGGGGCCCCTTGCGCGATGAG. Variable domain in full (rest from reference TRBV13 and TRBJ2-1): AAGVIQSPRHLIKEKRETATLKCYPIPRHDTVYWYQQGPGQDPQFLISFYEKMQSDKGSIPDRFSAQQFSDYHSELNMSSLELGDSALYFCASSDTSGGPLRDEQFFGPGTRLTVL.

Notes on this clone: The CDR3 end falls 3 residues outside the read, so it is completed with the germline J gene. The chain combines TRBV2 with TRBJ2-2; tentative D call: TRBD2 (6 bases). The CDR3 spans 15 residues. The V gene lost 5 bases and the J gene lost 5 bases, with 15 bases spanning the gap. The germline CDR1 and CDR2 sequences are SNHLY and FYNNEI. The sequenced CDR3 bases are TGTGCCAGCAGTCCCCGGGACTCTGAAACCGGGGAG. The encoded protein is CASSPRDSETGE. The whole CDR3 reads CASSPRDSETGELFF.

Of note for this clone: Sequencing ends 3 residues short of the CDR3 end; the germline J gene provides the rest. The chain is built from TRBV7-9 and TRBJ1-2, with unresolved D. V gave up 5 bases and J gave up 4 bases, with 8 bases separating them. This CDR3 comprises 12 residues. Germline V gene data show CDR1 as SEHNR and CDR2 as FQNEAQ (reference sequence). The CDR3 here is CASSLGVYGYTF. CDR3 DNA (partial): TGTGCCAGCAGCCTCGGGGTCTATGGC. Full variable domain (remainder filled in from reference TRBV7-9 and TRBJ1-2): DTGVSQNPRHKITKRGQNVTFRCDPISEHNRLYWYRQTLGQGPEFLTYFQNEAQLEKSRLLSDRFSAERPKGSFSTLEIQRTEQGDSAMYLCASSLGVYGYTFGSGTRLTVV.

A word on this clone: The read gets to within 3 residues of the CDR3 end, and the germline J gene fills in the rest. The chain is built from TRBV20-1 and TRBJ2-2, with 9 bases aligning to TRBD2. With 3 bases clipped from V and 7 bases from J, the junction kept 9 bases outside the gene matches. The CDR3 contains 15 residues. The germline gives CDR1 DFQATT, CDR2 SNEGSKA (reference sequence). The chain's CDR3 is CSARRFAGGIGELFF. CDR3 DNA, as far as it was read: TGCAGTGCTAGGCGTTTCGCGGGGGGGATCGGGGAG.

Worth noting for this clone: The read terminates 3 residues ahead of where the CDR3 ends, so the germline J gene completes it. This chain uses TRBV6-4 with TRBJ2-2; perhaps TRBD1 as D (5 bases). This CDR3 is built from 16 residues. V was trimmed by 2 bases and J by 3 bases, leaving 13 bases between them. Germline lookup yields CDR1 MRHNA and CDR2 SNTAGT. The sequenced part of the CDR3 DNA is TGTGCCAGCAGTGACCGTTTGGGGCACGACACCGGGGAG. Amino acid sequence: CASSDRLGHDTGE. The whole CDR3 protein reads CASSDRLGHDTGELFF.

On this clone itself: The read ends 3 residues early relative to the CDR3; the germline J gene fills the gap. V is TRBV19 and J is TRBJ2-3, with TRBD2 matching 8 bases. The CDR3 sequence is 16 residues long. The germline gives CDR1 LNHDA, CDR2 SQIVND (reference sequence). CDR3 DNA, as far as it was read: TGTGCCAGTAGTATCGGGACTAGTGTGATTGGAGAGACG. Protein: CASSIGTSVIGET. The full CDR3 reads CASSIGTSVIGETQYF.